This T cell receptor (beta chain) emerged from a study of OX40 agonist ivuxolimab in advanced cancers. Study at large: Three partial responders included one hepatocellular carcinoma patient and two cutaneous melanoma patients.

This clone was observed once. Its antigen is not known. Regarding the study as a whole: Patients who responded partially at 0.1-3.0 mg/kg showed clonal expansion ranking among the lowest. Some patients who did not respond also had low normalized T-cell clonal expansion.

Sampling of blood occurred at baseline, cycle 4 day 1, and cycle 7 day 1. The method was immunoSEQ multiplex PCR; TCRdb's version includes in-frame clones alone and lacks a portion of them. The sample has around 67,000 clones; 88% are singletons. This TCR derives from an adult with an advanced solid tumor such as melanoma, head and neck, liver or kidney cancer. The source was CD4+ or CD8+ T cells sorted from blood, collected in a trial of the OX40 agonist ivuxolimab.

The CDR3 sequence is CATSRGQGLTEAFF. The CDR3 nucleotides read TGTGCCACCAGCAGAGGACAGGGGTTGACTGAAGCTTTCTTT. J is TRBJ1-1 and V is TRBV15, with 8 bases lining up with TRBD1. CDR3 length: 14 residues. The trim removed 1 base at V and 5 bases at J, leaving 3 bases unmatched. CDR1 and CDR2 (germline): LNHNV, YYDKDF (reference sequence).